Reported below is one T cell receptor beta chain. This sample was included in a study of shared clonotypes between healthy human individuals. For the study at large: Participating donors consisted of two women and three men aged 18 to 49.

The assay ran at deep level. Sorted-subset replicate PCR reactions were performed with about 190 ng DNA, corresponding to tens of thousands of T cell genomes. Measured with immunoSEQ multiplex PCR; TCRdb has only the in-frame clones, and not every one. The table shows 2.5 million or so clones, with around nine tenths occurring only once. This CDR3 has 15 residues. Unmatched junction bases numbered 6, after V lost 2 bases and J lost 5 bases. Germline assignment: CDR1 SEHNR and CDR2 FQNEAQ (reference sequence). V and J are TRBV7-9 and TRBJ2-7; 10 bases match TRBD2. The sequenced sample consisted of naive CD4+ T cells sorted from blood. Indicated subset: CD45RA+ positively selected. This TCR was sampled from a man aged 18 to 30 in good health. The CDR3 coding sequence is TGTGCCAGCAGCTTAAGCGGGGGGGCCGGCGACGAGCAGTACTTC. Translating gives CASSLSGGAGDEQYF.